The 23 T cell receptor beta chains below come from one sample, sequenced in a study of OX40 agonist ivuxolimab in advanced cancers. Sequenced by immunoSEQ multiplex PCR; TCRdb stores in-frame clones only, minus some. The sample yields roughly 66,000 clones, over 80% seen once. Material: CD4+ or CD8+ T cells sorted from blood, obtained in a trial of the OX40 agonist ivuxolimab. All receptors come from an adult with an advanced solid tumor such as melanoma, head and neck, liver or kidney cancer.

This clone was seen only once. CDR3 amino acids: CASSYSGGGTDTQYF. CDR3 DNA: TGTGCCAGCAGTTACTCTGGCGGGGGCACAGATACGCAGTATTTT. The V gene is TRBV6-6, the J gene TRBJ2-3, with a possible D match to TRBD2 (6 bases). The germline V and J ends were trimmed by 0 bases and 1 base, with 8 bases remaining between them. Germline CDR1 and CDR2: MNHNY and SVGAGI (reference sequence). The CDR3 is 15 amino acids.

This clone has just one count. The junction and the germline gene differ at one end; a read error may be behind it. The V call is TRBV2, the J call TRBJ2-7; 8 bases map to TRBD2. The germline V gene encodes CDR1 SNHLY and CDR2 FYNNEI. This CDR3 is 14 amino acids long. In DNA, the CDR3 is TGTGCCAGCAGTGTCCTCGCCGAACTAGCGGACCCTAACTTC. Amino acids: CASSVLAELADPNF.

The chain links TRBV29-1 to TRBJ2-3; 8 nucleotides agree with TRBD1. This CDR3 has 13 amino acids. Germline-derived CDR1 and CDR2 are SQVTM and ANQGSEA. J was trimmed by 4 bases and V by 2 bases; bases with no gene match: 2. CDR3 in DNA: TGCAGCGTTGAATCAGGGGGCGCAGATACGCAGTATTTT. It codes for CSVESGGADTQYF.

The chain couples TRBV7-2 to TRBJ2-2; D is ambiguous. Trimming took 1 base from V and 2 from J, leaving 17 bases between them. The germline V gene has CDR1 SGHTA and CDR2 FQGNSA. This CDR3 contains 18 residues. For the CDR3, the DNA is TGTGCCAGCAGCTTAGACCTGCGGCAAGCAGCCAACACCGGGGAGCTGTTTTTT. Residues: CASSLDLRQAANTGELFF.

The chain recombines TRBV9 with TRBJ2-3, with 11 bases fitting TRBD2. The V gene end was trimmed by 3 bases and the J gene end by 5 bases; junction bases not matched to a gene: 8. The CDR3 spans 16 residues. Germline V gene data show CDR1 as SGDLS and CDR2 as YYNGEE. The DNA of the CDR3 is TGTGCCAGCAGCGACCCCCTAGCGGGAGGCCAAGATACGCAGTATTTT. Residues: CASSDPLAGGQDTQYF.

The chain recombines TRBV10-2 with TRBJ1-5; D is ambiguous. V lost 0 bases, J lost 6 bases, and 9 bases lay in between. The CDR3 covers 14 residues. Germline V gene data show CDR1 as WSHSY and CDR2 as SAAADI. In DNA, the CDR3 is TGCGCCAGCAGTGAGTCGGGTGGGCTTCAGCCCCAGCATTTT. Translating it yields CASSESGGLQPQHF.

The V and J genes are TRBV10-3 and TRBJ1-4; TRBD1 matches at 8 bases. Germline loops: CDR1 ENHRY, CDR2 SYGVKD. This CDR3 is 13 amino acids long. V shed 10 bases, J shed 8 bases, and the junction held 9 bases outside the gene matches. The CDR3 protein is CATSTGVNEKLFF. CDR3 coding DNA: TGTGCCACCTCGACAGGGGTTAACGAAAAACTGTTTTTT.

This chain joins TRBV9 and TRBJ2-5, with 9 bases fitting TRBD2. The J call may be wrong; the DNA end is better matched by TRBJ2-7. This CDR3 contains 18 residues. Germline-derived CDR1 and CDR2 are SGDLS and YYNGEE. This chain's CDR3 is CASSVDVSGSFYSYEQYF. The CDR3 DNA reads as TGTGCCAGCAGCGTAGACGTTAGCGGGAGCTTCTACTCCTACGAGCAGTACTTC.

The chain employs TRBV6-4 and TRBJ2-7; D may be TRBD1 (6 bases). Germline values: CDR1 MRHNA, CDR2 SNTAGT. Trimming removed 4 bases from V and 4 bases from J, with 14 bases in between. The CDR3 loop spans 14 amino acids. In DNA, the CDR3 is TGTGCCAGCAGTGTCATACCAGGGGATTACGAGCAGTACTTC. This encodes CASSVIPGDYEQYF.

The chain uses TRBV7-8 and TRBJ2-5, with 10 bases lining up with TRBD1. Germline assignment: CDR1 SGHVS and CDR2 FQNEAQ. Germline trimming cut 5 bases from V and 6 bases from J; bases unmatched to any gene: 12. CDR3 length equals 16 residues. CDR3: CASSPGQGGPIKTQYF. CDR3 bases: TGTGCCAGCAGCCCCGGACAGGGGGGACCCATAAAGACCCAGTACTTC.

The chain joins TRBV7-2 to TRBJ2-7; a possible D gene is TRBD1 (7 bases). This CDR3 is built from 13 residues. The ends were cut back, 4 bases at V and 6 bases at J, with 13 bases in the middle. Looked up from germline, CDR1 is SGHTA and CDR2 is FQGNSA. CDR3 protein: CASSSHRGGEQYF. The CDR3 DNA follows: TGTGCCAGCAGCTCCCACAGGGGAGGCGAGCAGTACTTC.

The rearrangement links TRBV6-4 to TRBJ2-7; TRBD1 is a possible D gene (6 bases). V was pared by 6 bases and J by 1 base, with 13 bases between. This CDR3 region has 14 residues. Germline V gives CDR1 MRHNA, CDR2 SNTAGT. CDR3 nucleotides: TGTGCCAGCAGACAGGACAGAGCTTCCTACGAGCAGTACTTC. Amino acids: CASRQDRASYEQYF.

The V gene is TRBV7-9, the J gene TRBJ1-2; D is uncertain. Germline V lookup: CDR1 SEHNR, CDR2 FQNEAQ (reference sequence). Deletions cut 0 bases from V and 7 bases from J, with 15 bases between. The CDR3 sequence is 15 residues long. The CDR3 here is CASSLALVSSAGYTF. CDR3 sequence (DNA): TGTGCCAGCAGCTTAGCTTTGGTCAGCTCGGCTGGCTACACCTTC.

The chain couples TRBV27 to TRBJ2-7; D is perhaps TRBD2 (5 bases). CDR3 size: 17 residues. Trimming took 5 bases from V and 0 from J, leaving 20 bases between them. Looked up from germline, CDR1 is MNHEY and CDR2 is SMNVEV (reference sequence). The CDR3 here is CASSPSRTLLSSYEQYF. CDR3 bases: TGTGCCAGCAGTCCGTCGAGGACTCTATTAAGCTCCTACGAGCAGTACTTC.

The chain has TRBV5-4 and TRBJ1-2, with no clear D. From germline, CDR1 is SGHNT and CDR2 YYREEE (reference sequence). V was cut by 6 bases and J by 6 bases, with 21 bases left in between. The CDR3 consists of 15 residues. The chain's CDR3 is CASTVTQALKDGYTF. In DNA, the CDR3 is TGTGCCAGCACGGTGACCCAGGCGCTAAAAGATGGCTACACCTTC.

The V call is TRBV10-1, the J call TRBJ2-1, with TRBD1 identical over 7 bases. Looked up from germline, CDR1 is WNHNN and CDR2 is SYGVQD (reference sequence). J was trimmed by 6 bases and V by 8 bases; bases with no gene match: 13. The CDR3 is 15 amino acids. In nucleotides, the CDR3 is TGCGCCAGCCGTCCACCCGGGACAGATGCCAATGAGCAGTTCTTC. This codes for CASRPPGTDANEQFF.

The V and J genes are TRBV29-1 and TRBJ2-5; D is perhaps TRBD2 (5 bases). CDR3 length: 13 amino acids. From germline, CDR1 is SQVTM and CDR2 ANQGSEA. V was cut by 4 bases and J by 5 bases, with 14 bases left in between. Here the CDR3 DNA reads TGCAGCGTTGTGGGTGCGGGCCGGGAGACCCAGTACTTC. This codes for CSVVGAGRETQYF.

The genes are TRBV5-1 and TRBJ2-1, with D possibly being TRBD1 (6 bases). The CDR3 totals 13 residues. Trimming stripped 4 bases from V and 6 bases from J, with 11 bases between. Germline V lookup: CDR1 SGHRS, CDR2 YFSETQ. The CDR3 DNA follows: TGCGCCAGCAGCCTGGGACATATCAATGAGCAGTTCTTC. Its translation: CASSLGHINEQFF.

This clone came up once. The chain is built from TRBV19 and TRBJ1-1, with unresolved D. V was pared by 4 bases and J by 1 base, with 10 bases between. The CDR3 is made up of 14 amino acids. CDR1 LNHDA and CDR2 SQIVND come from the germline V gene (reference sequence). The CDR3 is CASSTDARNTEAFF. The CDR3 DNA sequence: TGTGCCAGTAGTACCGACGCCCGGAACACTGAAGCTTTCTTT.

This chain joins TRBV25-1 and TRBJ1-2, with TRBD1 as a possible D gene (6 bases). Germline values: CDR1 MGHDK, CDR2 SYGVNS. Trimming removed 5 bases at V and 5 bases at J, with 15 bases between. The CDR3 runs 14 residues. CDR3 protein: CASSNRQVPYGYTF. Here the CDR3 DNA reads TGTGCCAGCAGTAACCGACAGGTTCCTTATGGCTACACCTTC.

The CDR3 DNA sequence: TGTGCCAGTAGTGAGACAGGGGGACCTCCAGATACGCAGTATTTT. Encoded protein: CASSETGGPPDTQYF. The chain recombines TRBV19 with TRBJ2-3; 9 nucleotides line up with TRBD1. The V gene end was trimmed by 5 bases and the J gene end by 4 bases; junction bases not matched to a gene: 7. The CDR3 loop spans 15 amino acids. Germline CDR1 and CDR2: LNHDA and SQIVND (reference sequence).

The rearrangement links TRBV6-6 to TRBJ1-3; possibly TRBD1 for D (6 bases). This CDR3 contains 16 residues. Trimming pared 2 bases from V and 4 bases from J, leaving 15 bases between. Germline V gives CDR1 MNHNY, CDR2 SVGAGI (reference sequence). Here the CDR3 reads CASSYRGQSGGNTIYF. CDR3 bases: TGTGCCAGCAGTTACCGTGGACAGAGTGGCGGAAACACCATATATTTT.

This chain connects TRBV5-1 to TRBJ1-1; D possibly corresponds to TRBD1 (6 bases). V shed 0 bases and J shed 0 bases, with 12 bases lying between them. CDR3 size: 16 residues. Per germline, CDR1 SGHRS and CDR2 YFSETQ. In DNA form, the CDR3 reads TGCGCCAGCAGCTTGGGCCCTGGGGGCTTGAACACTGAAGCTTTCTTT. As protein: CASSLGPGGLNTEAFF.